This T cell receptor beta chain was profiled in a study of CD8 T cells in ankylosing spondylitis. Study-wide results and caveats: A TCR beta motif of roughly 8 highly homologous variants appeared characteristic of ankylosing spondylitis blood.

The TCR beta libraries were generated through quantitative 5'-RACE incorporating molecular barcodes. TCRdb re-called the 5' RACE reads with MiXCR, one entry per CDR3 protein. Here the sample spans 130,000 or so distinct CDR3 sequences, under 20% being singletons. The table lists this clonotype with many counts. Its antigen is not known. Sequenced: blood, either unsorted or a sorted T cell fraction (not recorded which). The sequence was collected from a male donor with ankylosing spondylitis.

DNA for the CDR3: TGCAGCGTTGAAGCCCCGGTGTCGGGTGAGCAGTTCTTC. Amino acids: CSVEAPVSGEQFF. The chain couples TRBV29-1 to TRBJ2-1; D remains unclear. The CDR3 sequence is 13 residues long. Trimming took 1 base from V and 9 from J, leaving 13 bases between them. Germline lookup yields CDR1 SQVTM and CDR2 ANQGSEA.